Below are 24 T cell receptor beta chains sequenced from a single sample in a study of blood T cell repertoires in COVID-19 (dated by TCRdb to about 2020). Library preparation was by the immunoSEQ multiplex PCR assay. TCRdb took over this immuneACCESS table, retaining in-frame rearrangements with V and J assigned. Such tables are incomplete; in checked studies, under half of the missing clones stem from an unresolved V gene, and the remainder is unexplained. This sample gives approximately 86,000 clones in total; 75% to 90% of them show up just once. The ten most abundant clones make up 10% to 13% of the sample. The sequenced sample consisted of peripheral blood. Source of these receptors: a woman aged 65 to 85 with acute or convalescent COVID-19.

The V and J genes are TRBV6-2 or TRBV6-3 and TRBJ1-3; a weak D match, TRBD1 (5 bases). The V gene lost 0 bases and the J gene lost 4 bases, with 7 bases spanning the gap. CDR3 length: 14 amino acids. CDR1 and CDR2 from the germline V gene are MNHEY and SVGEGT. CDR3 nucleotides: TGTGCCAGCAGTTACTCGGGGCCCGGAAACACCATATATTTT. Its protein is CASSYSGPGNTIYF.

The chain combines TRBV27 with TRBJ1-5; maybe TRBD1 (6 bases). Germline V gives CDR1 MNHEY, CDR2 SMNVEV (reference sequence). V was clipped by 3 bases and J by 7 bases, with 13 bases between them. The CDR3 spans 14 residues. The DNA for the CDR3 is TGTGCCAGCAGTTTCTCGGACAGAGGACAGCCCCAGCATTTT. This translates into CASSFSDRGQPQHF.

The V and J genes are TRBV30 and TRBJ1-2; D perhaps matches TRBD1 (6 bases). The CDR3 extends over 14 amino acids. The germline CDR1 and CDR2 sequences are GTSNPN and SVGIG (reference sequence). V lost 2 bases to trimming and J lost 8 bases, with 18 bases between them. DNA of the CDR3: TGTGCCTGGAGTCGACTACAGGGCGGTGGAGGCTACACCTTC. As protein: CAWSRLQGGGGYTF.

A few counts support this clone. This chain links TRBV10-3 with TRBJ1-2; tentatively, D is TRBD1 (6 bases). Trimming took off 2 bases at V and 8 bases at J, with 18 bases between the two ends. This CDR3 comprises 15 residues. CDR1 and CDR2 from the germline V gene are ENHRY and SYGVKD. As DNA, the CDR3 is TGTGCCATCAGTGAGGACCTGACAGGCATCGAGGGCTACACCTTC. This gives the protein CAISEDLTGIEGYTF.

This chain uses TRBV3-1 (or the pseudogene TRBV3-2) with TRBJ2-1, with 9 bases that match TRBD2. This CDR3 region has 17 residues. V lost 1 base and J lost 3; bases outside the gene matches: 7. CDR1 is LGHDT and CDR2 is YNNKEL in the germline V gene (reference sequence). The CDR3 sequence: CASSQVGGLAFYNEQFF. In DNA, the CDR3 is TGTGCCAGCAGCCAAGTGGGTGGACTAGCGTTCTACAATGAGCAGTTCTTC.

The rearrangement uses TRBV29-1 and TRBJ1-2, with a tentative D call TRBD1 (5 bases). Trimming removed 2 bases at V and 5 bases at J, with 12 bases between. This CDR3 has 13 amino acids. The germline V gene has CDR1 SQVTM and CDR2 ANQGSEA. Here the CDR3 reads CSVEHSQGYGYTF. The CDR3 bases are TGCAGCGTTGAACATTCTCAGGGATATGGCTACACCTTC.

J is TRBJ1-2 and V is TRBV25-1, with 8 bases fitting TRBD1. V dropped 3 bases and J dropped 5; count of bases not matched to a gene: 5. Per germline, CDR1 MGHDK and CDR2 SYGVNS. CDR3 length: 14 residues. The CDR3 sequence is CASSDPGTGYGYTF. The CDR3 DNA is TGTGCCAGCAGTGATCCCGGGACAGGATATGGCTACACCTTC.

The chain combines TRBV27 with TRBJ1-2, with 8 bases that match TRBD1. Germline V gives CDR1 MNHEY, CDR2 SMNVEV (reference sequence). This CDR3 comprises 15 residues. Trimming removed 0 bases from V and 7 bases from J; junction bases left unmatched: 7. CDR3 DNA: TGTGCCAGCAGTTTATCACGACAGGGGCATGGTGGCTACACCTTC. The encoded protein is CASSLSRQGHGGYTF.

The chain is built from TRBV7-9 and TRBJ1-5; TRBD1 matches 9 bases. CDR1 is SEHNR, CDR2 FQNEAQ, per germline (reference sequence). The ends lost 4 bases at V and 6 bases at J; junction bases unmatched: 13. The CDR3 length is 17 residues. CDR3 loop: CASSSQLTGGLGQPQHF. The CDR3 DNA reads TGTGCCAGCAGCTCACAACTTACAGGGGGCCTCGGTCAGCCCCAGCATTTT.

The genes are TRBV6-2 or TRBV6-3 and TRBJ1-2, with a possible D match to TRBD1 (6 bases). CDR1 and CDR2 from the germline V gene are MNHEY and SVGEGT. The CDR3 is 13 amino acids. Trimming left V 4 bases short and J 6 bases short, with 12 bases between. The CDR3 here is CASSFGTGHGYTF. The CDR3 coding sequence is TGTGCCAGCAGTTTTGGTACAGGGCATGGCTACACCTTC.

The V and J genes are TRBV29-1 and TRBJ2-7; 12 bases line up with TRBD1. The germline V gene encodes CDR1 SQVTM and CDR2 ANQGSEA. The CDR3 is made up of 13 amino acids. After removal of 5 bases from V and 6 bases from J, the junction contained 5 bases not matched to a gene. The CDR3 spells CSVSGTGGGEQYF. DNA for the CDR3: TGCAGCGTTTCCGGGACAGGGGGCGGCGAGCAGTACTTC.

This chain uses TRBV6-1 with TRBJ2-7, with D possibly being TRBD1 (5 bases). The germline V gene has CDR1 MNHNS and CDR2 SASEGT. The V and J ends lost 0 bases and 5 bases respectively, with 11 bases between them. The CDR3 runs to 14 residues. Here the CDR3 DNA reads TGTGCCAGCAGTGAAGCTCTCTCAGGGAACGAGCAGTACTTC. Its translation: CASSEALSGNEQYF.

The table lists this clone with a few counts. The chain is built from TRBV24-1 and TRBJ2-2, with a tentative D call TRBD1 (6 bases). Germline CDR1 KGHDR, CDR2 SFDVKD. V gave up 0 bases and J gave up 3 bases, with 7 bases separating them. The CDR3 consists of 15 residues. This chain's CDR3 is CATSDLRTDTGELFF. The CDR3 nucleotides are TGTGCCACCAGTGATTTGCGGACAGACACCGGGGAGCTGTTTTTT.

The V gene is TRBV6-2 or TRBV6-3, the J gene TRBJ2-2; 7 bases map to TRBD2. With V trimmed by 1 base and J by 4 bases, 3 bases remained unmatched. This CDR3 is 15 amino acids long. CDR1 MNHEY and CDR2 SVGEGT come from the germline V gene. In DNA form, the CDR3 reads TGTGCCAGCAGTTACTTAGCGGGCCCCACCGGGGAGCTGTTTTTT. It encodes CASSYLAGPTGELFF.

This clone has a count of ten or more. The chain combines TRBV27 with TRBJ1-2; no reliable D call. V lost 4 bases, J lost 1 base, and 7 bases lay in between. Germline lookup yields CDR1 MNHEY and CDR2 SMNVEV (reference sequence). The CDR3 consists of 13 residues. CDR3 nucleotides: TGTGCCAGCAGTTACGAGGGTAACTATGGCTACACCTTC. Encoded protein: CASSYEGNYGYTF.

The chain uses TRBV3-1 (or the pseudogene TRBV3-2) and TRBJ2-7; D perhaps matches TRBD1 (5 bases). Trimming cost V 4 bases and J 3 bases, with 19 bases left between them. The CDR3 sequence is 16 residues long. Germline-derived CDR1 and CDR2 are LGHDT and YNNKEL (reference sequence). CDR3 in DNA: TGTGCCAGCAGCCTGGGGCGCGGTTTCGGGCTCTACGAGCAGTACTTC. This encodes CASSLGRGFGLYEQYF.

This clone was seen a handful of times. The rearrangement joins TRBV2 to TRBJ1-2; 7 bases line up with TRBD1. This CDR3 region has 13 residues. With 5 bases clipped from V and 4 bases from J, the junction kept 4 bases outside the gene matches. Per the germline V gene, CDR1 is SNHLY and CDR2 is FYNNEI. The CDR3: CASSRQGTYGYTF. DNA of the CDR3: TGTGCCAGCAGTCGACAGGGCACCTATGGCTACACCTTC.

The chain recombines TRBV12-3 or TRBV12-4 with TRBJ1-2; a weak D match, TRBD1 (6 bases). Trimming pared 4 bases from V and 2 bases from J, leaving 8 bases between. This CDR3 region has 13 residues. CDR3: CASSSTGNYGYTF. The CDR3 DNA reads as TGTGCCAGCAGTTCAACAGGGAACTATGGCTACACCTTC.

The CDR3: CASSTRDTEAFF. The CDR3 region has the DNA TGTGCCAGCAGTACGCGGGACACTGAAGCTTTCTTT. The genes are TRBV6-5 and TRBJ1-1, with unresolved D. The CDR3 is made up of 12 amino acids. In germline, CDR1 is MNHEY, CDR2 SVGAGI. V dropped 5 bases and J dropped 3 bases, with 7 bases sitting between them.

This sequence joins TRBV19 and TRBJ1-2; D not resolved. CDR1 is LNHDA and CDR2 is SQIVND in the germline V gene (reference sequence). V lost 6 bases to trimming and J lost 3 bases, with 14 bases between them. CDR3 length equals 14 residues. CDR3 in amino acids: CASSPGVRDYGYTF. The CDR3 coding sequence is TGTGCCAGTAGCCCCGGGGTAAGAGACTATGGCTACACCTTC.

The V gene is TRBV6-6, the J gene TRBJ2-1; a possible D gene is TRBD1 (5 bases). Per germline, CDR1 MNHNY and CDR2 SVGAGI (reference sequence). The CDR3 has 14 amino acids. The V end was cut by 4 bases, the J end by 6 bases, with 13 bases between. The CDR3, as DNA: TGTGCCAGCAGTTTGGGTAGTAGGGGCAATGAGCAGTTCTTC. As protein: CASSLGSRGNEQFF.

The rearrangement uses TRBV5-1 and TRBJ1-4, with TRBD1 matching over 8 bases. Germline CDR1 and CDR2: SGHRS and YFSETQ. This CDR3 is 14 amino acids long. Trimming took 4 bases from V and 8 from J; bases not matched to a gene: 7. The chain's CDR3 is CASSPGTGGEKLFF. CDR3 DNA sequence: TGCGCCAGCAGCCCCGGGACAGGCGGAGAAAAACTGTTTTTT.

This clone was picked up a small number of times. The chain carries TRBV28 and TRBJ1-3; no firm D call. Deletions cut 5 bases from V and 0 bases from J, with 14 bases between. This CDR3 has 16 amino acids. Germline CDR1 MDHEN, CDR2 SYDVKM. The CDR3 is CASSPLQLYSGNTIYF. CDR3 bases: TGTGCCAGCAGTCCTCTACAGCTCTACTCTGGAAACACCATATATTTT.

The sample holds one count of this clone. The chain combines TRBV19 with TRBJ1-4; TRBD1 agrees at 7 bases. Germline values: CDR1 LNHDA, CDR2 SQIVND (reference sequence). The ends lost 5 bases at V and 5 bases at J; junction bases unmatched: 8. The CDR3 totals 15 residues. CDR3 loop: CASSENRGYNEKLFF. In nucleotides, the CDR3 is TGTGCCAGTAGTGAAAACAGGGGATACAATGAAAAACTGTTTTTT.